Reported below is one T cell receptor beta chain. Antigen specificity is unknown. The data were taken from a study of graft-versus-host responses after intestinal transplantation. Background on the study: Multivisceral, liver-intestinal, or isolated intestinal transplants were received by the recipients. All of the recipients had induction that used anti-thymocyte globulin, then tacrolimus and steroids for three to four years.

Per germline, CDR1 MGHRA and CDR2 YSYEKL. This CDR3 is 17 amino acids long. The ends lost 1 base at V and 2 bases at J; junction bases unmatched: 7. Graft-derived tissue was subjected to processing to liberate intraepithelial and lamina propria lymphocytes. The protocol was immunoSEQ multiplex PCR, while the TCRdb copy is restricted to in-frame clones and leaves out a portion. The table includes tens of thousands of clones, about nine tenths detected once. Notes on the study in general: Early post-transplant falls in HvG clones accompanied the peak levels of circulating GvH clones. Allograft graft-versus-host to host-versus-graft clonal ratios ran high in patients with graft-donor T cell macrochimerism.

The genes are TRBV4-1 and TRBJ2-1, with 8 bases aligning to TRBD1. Source: ileum tissue, taken approximately 200 days after intestinal transplant. The TCR was taken from a human patient who received an intestinal transplant, so some T cells may come from the graft donor. The CDR3 reads CASSQGSGQGTYNEQFF. CDR3 DNA: TGCGCCAGCAGCCAAGGAAGCGGACAGGGCACCTACAATGAGCAGTTCTTC.